This T cell receptor beta chain was sequenced in a study of blood T cell repertoires in COVID-19. Looking at the study overall: Both acute and convalescent COVID-19 samples were obtained from the United States, Italy and Spain.

The method was immunoSEQ multiplex PCR; TCRdb's version includes in-frame clones alone and lacks a portion of them. The table includes around 170,000 clones, approximately 84% detected once. Assignment of participants to cohorts was predicated upon participant-reported clinical history. Each recovered donor of Cohort 3 presented with two negative PCRs, clearance, or symptom resolution. The CDR3 loop spans 12 amino acids. The germline V gene has CDR1 KGHSH and CDR2 LQKENI. V was pared by 5 bases and J by 3 bases, with 6 bases between. This clone was observed a single time. This clonotype originated in a man aged 50 to 60 who had recovered from COVID-19. The chain links TRBV18 to TRBJ2-3; D unclear. Material for sequencing was PBMCs or T cells enriched from blood (not recorded which). CDR3 in DNA: TGTGCCAGCTCAGGCCAGACAGATACGCAGTATTTT. As protein: CASSGQTDTQYF.